This paragraph covers one T cell receptor beta chain sequence. The data derive from a study of blood T cell repertoires in COVID-19. At the level of the study: From T cells, B-cell-depleted T cells, or PBMCs came the material, which was cDNA or gDNA.

Per the original data handling: Nucleated cell number was recorded as an estimate derived from reference gene primer amplification. Clones were sequenced by immunoSEQ multiplex PCR, and TCRdb holds only the in-frame ones, with some missing. Clone size and V and J calls were adopted from that table, with D and trimming inferred from the DNA. The data show fewer than 200,000 clones, with approximately 81% seen just once and around 1% held by the top ten. The V gene's germline CDR1 is ENHRY and CDR2 SYGVKD. This CDR3 has 13 residues. V was shortened by 7 bases and J by 0 bases, with 9 bases between the two germline ends.

The origin of this receptor is a man in his forties with acute or convalescent COVID-19. V and J are TRBV10-3 and TRBJ1-1; D remains ambiguous. Sample: peripheral blood. The CDR3 DNA reads TGTGCCATCACCGGGGTTTTGAACACTGAAGCTTTCTTT. It is translated as CAITGVLNTEAFF.